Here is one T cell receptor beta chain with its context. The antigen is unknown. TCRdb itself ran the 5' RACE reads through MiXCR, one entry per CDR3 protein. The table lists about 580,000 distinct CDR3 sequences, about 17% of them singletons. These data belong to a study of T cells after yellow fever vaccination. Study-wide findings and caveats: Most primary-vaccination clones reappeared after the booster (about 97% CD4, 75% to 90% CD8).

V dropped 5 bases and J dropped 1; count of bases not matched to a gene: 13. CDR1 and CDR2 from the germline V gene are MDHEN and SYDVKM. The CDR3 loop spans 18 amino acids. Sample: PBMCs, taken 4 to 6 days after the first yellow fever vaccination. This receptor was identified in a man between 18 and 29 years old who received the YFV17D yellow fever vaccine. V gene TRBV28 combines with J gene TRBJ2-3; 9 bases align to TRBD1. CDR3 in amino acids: CASSPPGQGTRGTDTQYF. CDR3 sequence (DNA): TGTGCCAGCAGTCCGCCAGGACAGGGGACGAGGGGCACAGATACGCAGTATTTT.